This T cell receptor beta chain was recorded in a study of Tregs in tolerant kidney transplant recipients. As for the study in general: Recipients received nonmyeloablative bone marrow transplants from related graft donors, with transient mixed chimerism.

Overall study results and limits: Some patients' samples used different primers over time, so nucleotide sequences weren't comparable. Biological reproducibility was not directly addressed in this study.

Points on this clone: Its cognate antigen is unknown.

Germline V gene data show CDR1 as SGHNT and CDR2 as YYREEE (reference sequence). Trimming stripped 0 bases from V and 7 bases from J, with 8 bases between. The CDR3 has 12 amino acids. Data came from immunoSEQ multiplex PCR; TCRdb stores just in-frame clones and leaves some out. The sample has around 77,000 clones, more than 95% seen once. Unstimulated regulatory T cells (CD4+CD25+CD127-), CD4+CD25- non-regulatory cells, CD4 and CD8 cells were FACS-sorted from thawed PBMCs. This TCR was recovered from a human donor who received a combined kidney and bone marrow transplant. The chain joins TRBV5-4 to TRBJ2-7, with D tentatively TRBD1 (5 bases). The input for sequencing was CD4+ T cells from blood, taken before the transplant. The CDR3 sequence: CASSLDRREQYF. The DNA of the CDR3 is TGTGCCAGCAGCTTGGACAGGCGAGAGCAGTACTTC. Full variable domain (rest looked up from reference TRBV5-4 and TRBJ2-7): ETGVTQSPTHLIKTRGQQVTLRCSSQSGHNTVSWYQQALGQGPQFIFQYYREEENGRGNFPPRFSGLQFPNYSSELNVNALELDDSALYLCASSLDRREQYFGPGTRLTVT.